The sequence of this T cell receptor (beta chain) was determined in a study of control samples from healthy donors and cancer patients. The CDR3 spans 12 residues. Trimming took off 6 bases at V and 6 bases at J, with 8 bases between the two ends. Germline CDR1 is LGHDT and CDR2 is YNNKEL (reference sequence). Assay used: immunoSEQ multiplex PCR; TCRdb lists only in-frame clones, some missing. The repertoire holds about 150,000 clones, with around 90% as singletons. Sequencing used blood. This TCR derives from a woman between 40 and 50 years old in good health. The V gene is TRBV3-1 (or the pseudogene TRBV3-2), the J gene TRBJ2-2; D is undetermined. In nucleotides, the CDR3 is TGTGCCAGCAGTTGGGTCCCCGGGGAGCTGTTTTTT. Translating it yields CASSWVPGELFF.